The 26 T cell receptor beta chains in this list originate from one sample, sequenced in a study of tumor-infiltrating lymphocytes in primary liver carcinoma (dated by TCRdb to between 2016 and 2019). Data came from an Illumina HiSeq 2500. Starting from approximately 460 ng total RNA, TCRbeta-specific cDNA was produced by reverse transcription with a constant-region primer and ProtoScript II reverse transcriptase. Construction of the TCRbeta libraries relied on three nested rounds of multiplex PCR, following a slightly modified ARM-PCR procedure. Each of the first two PCR rounds ran for around 10 cycles using multiplex TRBV1-TRBV30 forward primers together with a Cbeta reverse primer. TCRdb reanalyzed the raw reads on its own, using fastp at Q25 for trimming and MiXCR for clone calling, and kept in-frame beta chains. Records with the same CDR3 protein are collapsed into one entry carrying the most frequent genes and DNA. This sample holds 40,000 to 60,000 distinct CDR3 sequences; about two thirds were observed only once. The top ten constitute less than 35% of the sample.

Without any cell sorting, total RNA and DNA were co-extracted from about 21-30 mg of bulk tissue using the AllPrep DNA/RNA mini kit. Sequenced material: liver tumor tissue from sampling region 5. The cell subset or site label here, explained by the study, means: tumor region T5, tumor centre. These TCRs come from a man aged 35-49 years with primary liver carcinoma and hepatitis B virus infection.

A word on this clonotype: Relative to the germline gene, one junction end is altered; a read error may explain this. The gene calls are TRBV5-3 and TRBJ2-2; 11 bases line up with TRBD2. TRBV5-3 is filed as an ORF, its function uncertain. This CDR3 has 22 amino acids. This CDR3 is CARRCGAGTSGDKTTNIGELFF. For the CDR3, the DNA is TGTGCCAGAAGGTGTGGCGCCGGGACTAGCGGCGACAAGACTACGAACATCGGGGAGCTGTTTTTT.

This clonotype was detected many times. V gene TRBV13 combines with J gene TRBJ2-1; weak D call: TRBD2 (5 bases). Trimming pared 2 bases from V and 3 bases from J, leaving 8 bases between. CDR3 length equals 14 residues. Germline V lookup: CDR1 PRHDT, CDR2 FYEKMQ (reference sequence). In nucleotides, the CDR3 is TGTGCCAGCAGCTTAAGGACTCTCTACAATGAGCAGTTCTTC. Translation gives CASSLRTLYNEQFF.

A note on this clonotype: An end of the junction differs from the germline gene, which may be a read error. The rearrangement uses TRBV4-1 and TRBJ2-1, with 9 nucleotides matching TRBD2. The length of the CDR3 is 14 residues. From germline, CDR1 is MGHRA and CDR2 YSYEKL. The CDR3 region is CASSQAGGYGEQIF. Written as DNA, the CDR3 is TGCGCCAGCAGCCAGGCGGGAGGGTACGGTGAGCAGATCTTC.

With respect to this clonotype: Germline is not matched at one junction end, which may reflect a read error. The V gene is TRBV28, the J gene TRBJ2-3; no firm D call. In germline, CDR1 is MDHEN, CDR2 SYDVKM. The CDR3 contains 14 residues. The CDR3 is CAGSFLIGTDTQYF. For the CDR3, the DNA is TGTGCCGGCAGTTTCCTCATCGGCACAGATACGCAGTATTTT.

V usage is TRBV6-5 and J usage is TRBJ2-6, with TRBD2 as a possible D gene (5 bases). Germline CDR1 MNHEY, CDR2 SVGAGI. This CDR3 comprises 19 residues. V gave up 8 bases and J gave up 8 bases, with 31 bases separating them. The CDR3 spells CASGSPLDWVPTGTNVLTF. DNA of the CDR3: TGTGCCAGCGGTTCCCCCCTGGACTGGGTTCCGACCGGGACCAACGTCCTGACTTTC.

As for this clonotype: At one boundary the junction diverges from the germline segment, which might be a read error. V and J are TRBV7-8 and TRBJ1-2, with 11 bases fitting TRBD1. Germline V gives CDR1 SGHVS, CDR2 FQNEAQ. CDR3 size: 14 residues. The CDR3 DNA follows: TGTACCAGCAGCCCCCGGACAGGGGGCGGTGGCTGCACCTTC. Translation gives CTSSPRTGGGGCTF. Full variable domain (outside the CDR3, taken from reference TRBV7-8 and TRBJ1-2): GAGVSQSPRYKVAKRGQDVALRCDPISGHVSLFWYQQALGQGPEFLTYFQNEAQLDKSGLPSDRFFAERPEGSVSTLKIQRTQQEDSAVYLCTSSPRTGGGGCTFGSGTRLTVV.

On this clonotype itself: A read error is possible here, since a much larger clone lies one base away. The chain has TRBV28 and TRBJ2-1; TRBD2 matches 9 bases. This CDR3 has 13 amino acids. The germline CDR1 and CDR2 sequences are MDHEN and SYDVKM. The V segment lost 10 bases and the J segment 6 bases; nucleotides outside the gene matches: 7. CDR3 coding DNA: TGTGCCACCAATAGCGGGGGTGGCAATGAGCAGTTCTTC. Protein sequence: CATNSGGGNEQFF.

This clonotype was seen a handful of times. The CDR3 here is CSARDRGDYNEQFF. In DNA, the CDR3 is TGCAGTGCTAGGGACAGGGGTGACTACAATGAGCAGTTCTTC. This rearrangement joins TRBV20-1 to TRBJ2-1; the match to TRBD1 covers 9 bases. Trimming at V came to 3 bases and at J to 3 bases, leaving 3 bases not matched to a gene. The CDR3 covers 14 residues. Germline V gene data show CDR1 as DFQATT and CDR2 as SNEGSKA (reference sequence).

Note on this clonotype: One junction end disagrees with the germline gene, perhaps due to a read error. This chain uses TRBV12-3 or TRBV12-4 with TRBJ2-7; perhaps TRBD1 as D (5 bases). The CDR3 covers 12 residues. CDR3 protein: CASHGRAYEQHF. CDR3 sequence (DNA): TGTGCCAGCCACGGCAGGGCCTACGAGCAGCACTTT.

In the case of this clonotype: Just one base apart from a much larger clone, this may be a read error. The J gene is TRBJ1-6, the V gene TRBV7-8; possible D gene TRBD1, 6 bases. Germline lookup yields CDR1 SGHVS and CDR2 FQNEAQ. The length of the CDR3 is 14 residues. DNA for the CDR3: TGTGCCAGGAGCTTTACAGGGCTGAATTCACCCCTCCACTTT. Protein: CARSFTGLNSPLHF.

Ten or more counts support this clonotype. The DNA for the CDR3 is TGTGCCAGCAGCTACAGGAACACCGGGGAGCTGTTTTTT. It codes for CASSYRNTGELFF. The chain uses TRBV12-3 or TRBV12-4 and TRBJ2-2; the D is unclear. The CDR3 sequence is 13 residues long. V was cut by 6 bases and J by 1 base, with 6 bases left in between.

Worth noting for this clonotype: One end of the junction is discordant with germline, which a read error may explain. The chain carries TRBV11-2 and TRBJ2-7; D might be TRBD2 (6 bases). The CDR3 covers 14 residues. Looked up from germline, CDR1 is SGHAT and CDR2 is FQNNGV. This chain's CDR3 is CAGSLATREYEQYF. CDR3 nucleotide sequence: TGTGCCGGCAGCTTAGCGACTAGAGAATACGAGCAGTACTTC.

A remark on this clonotype: One junction end disagrees with the germline gene, perhaps due to a read error. The J gene is TRBJ2-2, the V gene TRBV6-1; D is uncertain. The CDR3 extends over 16 amino acids. Germline V gene sequence: CDR1 MNHNS, CDR2 SASEGT. Here the CDR3 DNA reads TGTGCCGGCAGCCAGGTTAGGTGGGCGAACACCGGGGAGCTGTTTTTT. Protein: CAGSQVRWANTGELFF.

Turning to this clonotype: The CDR3 does not close with the conserved phenylalanine or tryptophan, likely indicating a read error. The rearrangement links TRBV11-2 to TRBJ2-7; the D gene is possibly TRBD2 (5 bases). The CDR3 is 13 amino acids. Germline CDR1 is SGHAT and CDR2 is FQNNGV. CDR3 in DNA: TGTACCAGCAGCTTAAGTGAGTTAGCGTCGCAGTACTCC. Amino acids: CTSSLSELASQYS.

In the case of this clonotype: One end of the junction does not line up with germline, which may come from a read error. The chain uses TRBV6-1 and TRBJ1-1; TRBD1 might be the D (5 bases). The CDR3 has 11 residues. CDR1 and CDR2 (germline): MNHNS, SASEGT. The DNA of the CDR3 is TGTGTCAGCGGCCCCGGGACGGGGAGTTTCTTT. Protein: CVSGPGTGSFF.

This clonotype was counted a few times. The CDR3 does not end in the conserved phenylalanine or tryptophan, so this is likely a read error. The V and J genes are TRBV11-2 and TRBJ1-1, with D possibly matching TRBD1 (5 bases). The CDR3 runs to 12 residues. Germline assignment: CDR1 SGHAT and CDR2 FQNNGV. CDR3 in DNA: TGTGCCAGCCGCTTTGGGGACGCTGAAGCTTTCTAT. This gives the protein CASRFGDAEAFY.

Remarks on this clonotype: At one boundary the junction diverges from the germline segment, which might be a read error. The V and J genes are TRBV4-2 and TRBJ2-7; 10 nucleotides align to TRBD2. Germline loops: CDR1 LGHNA, CDR2 YNFKEQ. The CDR3 has 18 amino acids. CDR3 region: CASSQGVASGRVPYEQYF. The CDR3 DNA is TGTGCTAGCAGCCAAGGGGTCGCGAGCGGGAGGGTACCCTACGAGCAGTACTTC.

Of note for this clonotype: A read error may account for a junction end that differs from germline. This chain links TRBV6-5 with TRBJ2-6; 8 nucleotides line up with TRBD1. This CDR3 comprises 18 residues. CDR1 MNHEY and CDR2 SVGAGI come from the germline V gene. The CDR3 loop reads CAISLWTGMKAGANVLTF. The DNA for the CDR3 is TGTGCCATCAGCCTTTGGACAGGGATGAAAGCTGGAGCCAACGTCCTGACTTTC.

As concerns this clonotype: It may be a read error: a sequence one base away is much more abundant. This rearrangement joins TRBV28 to TRBJ1-2, with D possibly being TRBD1 (6 bases). CDR1 MDHEN and CDR2 SYDVKM come from the germline V gene. V was pared by 8 bases and J by 8 bases, with 27 bases between. The CDR3 totals 16 residues. As DNA, the CDR3 is TGTGCCAGCTTACCTATCCTGGACAGCTTTCGATTGGGCTACACCTTC. Protein product: CASLPILDSFRLGYTF.

This clonotype was recorded a few times. This sequence joins TRBV10-1 and TRBJ2-1, with a weak D call TRBD2 (7 bases). The V end was cut by 9 bases, the J end by 12 bases, with 24 bases between. The CDR3 covers 14 residues. The germline CDR1 and CDR2 sequences are WNHNN and SYGVQD (reference sequence). CDR3 region: CARQGRGRGGRQFF. CDR3 in DNA: TGCGCCAGGCAGGGGAGGGGTAGGGGCGGCCGGCAGTTCTTC.

Points on this clonotype: The CDR3 does not end in the conserved phenylalanine or tryptophan, so this is likely a read error. The rearrangement uses TRBV6-6 and TRBJ2-4; TRBD1 might be the D (6 bases). This CDR3 comprises 14 residues. In germline, CDR1 is MNHNY, CDR2 SVGAGI (reference sequence). CDR3 residues: CAGSHSTGRYIQYL. The CDR3 DNA follows: TGTGCCGGCAGTCATTCTACAGGGAGATACATTCAGTACTTA.

As concerns this clonotype: One junction end disagrees with the germline gene, perhaps due to a read error. This chain connects TRBV4-2 to TRBJ2-7, with a tentative D call TRBD2 (6 bases). The germline CDR1 and CDR2 sequences are LGHNA and YNFKEQ. The CDR3 is 17 residues long. The CDR3 protein is CATTGLTGVNKSYEQCF. CDR3 in DNA: TGTGCCACTACTGGACTAACGGGAGTTAATAAGTCCTACGAGCAGTGCTTC.

In its sample, this clonotype was seen many times. The chain links TRBV30 to TRBJ1-1; possible D gene TRBD1, 5 bases. V lost 3 bases, J lost 3 bases, and 11 bases lay in between. This CDR3 has 13 amino acids. Germline assignment: CDR1 GTSNPN and CDR2 SVGIG (reference sequence). The CDR3 reads CAWRRGSDTEAFF. For the CDR3, the DNA is TGTGCCTGGAGAAGGGGTTCGGACACTGAAGCTTTCTTT. The whole variable domain, filled in from reference TRBV30 and TRBJ1-1, reads SQTIHQWPATLVQPVGSPLSLECTVEGTSNPNLYWYRQAAGRGLQLLFYSVGIGQISSEVPQNLSASRPQDRQFILSSKKLLLSDSGFYLCAWRRGSDTEAFFGQGTRLTVV.

In the case of this clonotype: A junction boundary mismatches the germline segment, possibly from a read error. V and J are TRBV29-1 and TRBJ2-1; 7 nucleotides line up with TRBD2. Germline-derived CDR1 and CDR2 are SQVTM and ANQGSEA. The CDR3 consists of 12 residues. The CDR3 DNA sequence: TGCAACGTTGTCCTAGCGGCTGTGCATCAGTTCTTC. This sequence encodes CNVVLAAVHQFF.

With respect to this clonotype: A read error may account for a junction end that differs from germline. V is TRBV10-3 and J is TRBJ1-1, with 7 bases identical to TRBD1. This CDR3 has 13 amino acids. Germline values: CDR1 ENHRY, CDR2 SYGVKD. The DNA of the CDR3 is TGTGCCACAGGGGGGGTGCAGAACCATGAAGCTCTCTTT. This translates into CATGGVQNHEALF.

In regard to this clonotype: The junction shows a germline mismatch at one end, possibly a read error. J is TRBJ1-1 and V is TRBV29-1; maybe TRBD1 (6 bases). Germline V gives CDR1 SQVTM, CDR2 ANQGSEA. This CDR3 has 15 amino acids. The CDR3 region is CNVDESDSPPTEAFF. DNA of the CDR3: TGCAACGTTGACGAATCGGACAGCCCTCCAACTGAAGCTTTCTTT.